This TCR beta chain stems from a study of control samples from healthy donors and cancer patients. Sequenced by immunoSEQ multiplex PCR; TCRdb stores in-frame clones only, minus some. The table records 100,000 to 120,000 clones, around nine tenths of them present only once. The CDR3 length is 15 residues. Trimming left V 0 bases short and J 9 bases short, with 15 bases between. Germline V gene data show CDR1 as ENHRY and CDR2 as SYGVKD. The receptor was derived from a woman aged 55 to 70 with lung cancer. The sample comprised PBMCs. The chain has TRBV10-3 and TRBJ2-1, with a tentative D call TRBD1 (6 bases). The CDR3 is CAISESGGHFSEQFF. The CDR3 DNA reads TGTGCCATCAGTGAGTCAGGGGGTCATTTCAGTGAGCAGTTCTTC.